This T cell receptor beta chain was profiled in a study of cytomegalovirus exposure and HLA in healthy donors. Study details: HLA-typed donors were the source of about 85 million unique TCRs, which an early data release held. Study-wide results and limits: In an earlier analysis, about 87% or about 30%: the productive usage of most TCR beta V segments. Differences between HLA loci emerged in a later analysis of TCR association rates, with DRB1 most and HLA-C fewest.

PCR involved 60 Vbeta and 13 Jbeta primers. Assay: immunoSEQ multiplex PCR; the TCRdb copy retains only in-frame clones and omits some. The table shows 60,000 to 90,000 clones, with about two thirds occurring only once. The CDR3 consists of 15 residues. Trimming took 6 bases from V and 4 from J, leaving 13 bases between them. From germline, CDR1 is SSHAT and CDR2 FNYEAQ (reference sequence). In regard to this clone: Its target is unknown.

The specimen sequenced was PBMCs. This receptor was taken from a woman between 45 and 65 years old in good health and CMV-seropositive. The chain has TRBV7-7 and TRBJ2-6; no clear D gene. CDR3 protein: CASSPVLVGANVLTF. The CDR3 nucleotides are TGTGCCAGCAGTCCCGTACTGGTGGGGGCCAACGTCCTGACTTTC.